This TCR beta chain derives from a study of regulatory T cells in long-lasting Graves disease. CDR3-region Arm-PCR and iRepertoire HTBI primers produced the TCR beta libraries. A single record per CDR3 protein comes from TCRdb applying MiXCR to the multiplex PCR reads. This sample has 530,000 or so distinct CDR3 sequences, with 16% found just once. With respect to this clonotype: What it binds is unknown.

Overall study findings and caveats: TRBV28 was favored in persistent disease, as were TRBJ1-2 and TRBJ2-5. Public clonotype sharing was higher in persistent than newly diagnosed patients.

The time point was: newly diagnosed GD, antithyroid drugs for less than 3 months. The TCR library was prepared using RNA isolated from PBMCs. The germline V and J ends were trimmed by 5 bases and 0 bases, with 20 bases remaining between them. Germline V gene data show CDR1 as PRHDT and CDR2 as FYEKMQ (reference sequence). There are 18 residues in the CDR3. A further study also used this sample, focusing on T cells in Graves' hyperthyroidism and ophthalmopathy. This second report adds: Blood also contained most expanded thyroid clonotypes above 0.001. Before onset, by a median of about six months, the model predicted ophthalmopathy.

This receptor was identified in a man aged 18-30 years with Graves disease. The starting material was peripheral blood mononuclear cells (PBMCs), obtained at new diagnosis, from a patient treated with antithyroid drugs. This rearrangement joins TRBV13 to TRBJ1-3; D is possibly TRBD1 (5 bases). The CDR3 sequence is CASSPTETDSDSGNTIYF. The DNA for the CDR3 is TGTGCCAGCAGCCCCACGGAGACAGACTCAGACTCTGGAAACACCATATATTTT.